The clone carrying this T cell receptor beta chain was observed at least ten times. Beta-chain TCR CDR3 regions were amplified from RNA transcripts. RT-PCR with HTBI primers came first, then second-round multiplex PCR. TCRdb used MiXCR to reprocess the multiplex PCR reads, holding one entry per CDR3 protein. Of about 370,000 distinct CDR3 sequences listed, roughly 15% are singletons. This CDR3 contains 16 residues. V lost 3 bases, J lost 2 bases, and 16 bases lay in between. These data originate in a study of Graves' ophthalmopathy and Graves' hyperthyroidism. Sequenced input: peripheral blood. This sequence joins TRBV12-3 or TRBV12-4 and TRBJ1-2, with unresolved D. This TCR was sampled from an adult woman with stable Graves' hyperthyroidism. The CDR3 DNA is TGTGCCAGCAGTTTGAGGCATGGTCAAGGCAACTATGGCTACACCTTC. It yields the protein CASSLRHGQGNYGYTF.